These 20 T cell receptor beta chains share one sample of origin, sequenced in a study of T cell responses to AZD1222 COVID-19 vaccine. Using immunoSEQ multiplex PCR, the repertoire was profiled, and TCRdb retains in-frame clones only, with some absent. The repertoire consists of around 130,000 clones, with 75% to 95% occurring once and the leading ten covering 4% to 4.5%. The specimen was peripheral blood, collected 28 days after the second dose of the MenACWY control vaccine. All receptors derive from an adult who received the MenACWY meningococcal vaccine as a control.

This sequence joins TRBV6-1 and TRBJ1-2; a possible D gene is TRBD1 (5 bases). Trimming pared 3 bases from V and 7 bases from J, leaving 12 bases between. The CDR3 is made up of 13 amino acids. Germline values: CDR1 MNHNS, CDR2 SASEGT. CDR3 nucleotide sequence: TGTGCCAGCAGTGACCGGGGCTGGGGTGGCTACACCTTC. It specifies CASSDRGWGGYTF.

CDR3 sequence (DNA): TGTGCCAGCAGTTACCGCTCTGGGGCCAACGTCCTGACTTTC. Its protein product is CASSYRSGANVLTF. This chain joins TRBV27 and TRBJ2-6; D call uncertain. The CDR3 length is 14 residues. The ends were cut back, 4 bases at V and 0 bases at J, with 4 bases in the middle. Germline loops: CDR1 MNHEY, CDR2 SMNVEV (reference sequence).

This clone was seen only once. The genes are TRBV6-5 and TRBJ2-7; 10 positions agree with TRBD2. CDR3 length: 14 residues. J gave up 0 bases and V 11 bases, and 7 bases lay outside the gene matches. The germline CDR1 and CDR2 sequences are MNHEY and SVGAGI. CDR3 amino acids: CAGRWTSGSYEQYF. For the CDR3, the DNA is TGTGCCGGCCGGTGGACTAGCGGCTCCTACGAGCAGTACTTC.

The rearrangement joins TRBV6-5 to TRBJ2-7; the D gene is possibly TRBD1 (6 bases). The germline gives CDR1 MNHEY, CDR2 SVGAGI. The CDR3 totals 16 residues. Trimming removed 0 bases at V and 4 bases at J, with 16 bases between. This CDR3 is CASSYSKAGARYEQYF. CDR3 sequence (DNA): TGTGCCAGCAGTTACTCGAAAGCAGGGGCGCGATACGAGCAGTACTTC.

For the CDR3, the DNA is TGTGCCAGCAGCTTAGTCGGGGGACGCGATGAGCAGTTCTTC. This codes for CASSLVGGRDEQFF. This chain connects TRBV7-9 to TRBJ2-1, with D maybe TRBD2 (6 bases). V lost 1 base, J lost 8 bases, and 12 bases lay in between. CDR3 length equals 14 residues. In germline, CDR1 is SEHNR, CDR2 FQNEAQ (reference sequence).

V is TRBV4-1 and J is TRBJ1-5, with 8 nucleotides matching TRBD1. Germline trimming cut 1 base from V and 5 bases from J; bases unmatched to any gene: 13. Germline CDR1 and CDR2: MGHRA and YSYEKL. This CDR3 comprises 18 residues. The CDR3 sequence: CASSQVGATGVQDQPQHF. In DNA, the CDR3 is TGCGCCAGCAGCCAAGTCGGGGCGACAGGGGTACAGGATCAGCCCCAGCATTTT.

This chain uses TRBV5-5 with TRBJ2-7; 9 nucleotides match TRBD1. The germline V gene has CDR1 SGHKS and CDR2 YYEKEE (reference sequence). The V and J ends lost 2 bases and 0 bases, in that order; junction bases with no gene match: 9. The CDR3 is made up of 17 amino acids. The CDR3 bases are TGTGCCAGCAGCTTAGCCCAAGGACAGGGGTTCTCCTACGAGCAGTACTTC. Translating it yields CASSLAQGQGFSYEQYF.

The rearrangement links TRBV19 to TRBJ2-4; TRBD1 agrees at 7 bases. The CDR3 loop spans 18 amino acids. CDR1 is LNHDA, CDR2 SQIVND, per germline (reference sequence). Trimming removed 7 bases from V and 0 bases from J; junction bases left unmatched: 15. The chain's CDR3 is CASKPSGTGALAKNIQYF. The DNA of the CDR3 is TGTGCCAGTAAACCTTCGGGAACAGGGGCCTTAGCCAAAAACATTCAGTACTTC.

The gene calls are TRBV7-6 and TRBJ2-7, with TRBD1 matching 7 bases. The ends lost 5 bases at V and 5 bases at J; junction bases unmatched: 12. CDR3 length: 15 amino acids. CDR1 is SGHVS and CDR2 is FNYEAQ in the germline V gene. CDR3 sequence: CASSSRTGLLDEQYF. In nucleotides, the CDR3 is TGTGCCAGCAGCAGCCGGACAGGCCTCCTCGACGAGCAGTACTTC.

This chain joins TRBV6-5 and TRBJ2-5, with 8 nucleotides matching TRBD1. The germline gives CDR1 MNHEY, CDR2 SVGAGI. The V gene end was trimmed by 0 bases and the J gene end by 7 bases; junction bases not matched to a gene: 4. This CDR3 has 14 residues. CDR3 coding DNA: TGTGCCAGCAGTTACTCAGCAGGGGGCGCGACCCAGTACTTC. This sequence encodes CASSYSAGGATQYF.

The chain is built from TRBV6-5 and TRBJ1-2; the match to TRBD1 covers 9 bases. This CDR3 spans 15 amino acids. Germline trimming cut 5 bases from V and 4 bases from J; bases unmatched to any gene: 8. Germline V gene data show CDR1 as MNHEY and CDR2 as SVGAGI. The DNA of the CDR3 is TGTGCCAGCAGTAATAGACAGGGGGGCGGCTATGGCTACACCTTC. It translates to CASSNRQGGGYGYTF.

The CDR3 here is CASSLIFGSRGTSGEQFF. CDR3 DNA sequence: TGTGCCAGCAGCTTAATCTTTGGGAGCAGGGGGACTAGCGGGGAGCAGTTCTTC. The genes are TRBV7-6 and TRBJ2-1, with 12 bases lining up with TRBD2. This CDR3 contains 18 residues. Germline V lookup: CDR1 SGHVS, CDR2 FNYEAQ. V shed 2 bases and J 10 bases; nucleotides not matched to a gene: 15.

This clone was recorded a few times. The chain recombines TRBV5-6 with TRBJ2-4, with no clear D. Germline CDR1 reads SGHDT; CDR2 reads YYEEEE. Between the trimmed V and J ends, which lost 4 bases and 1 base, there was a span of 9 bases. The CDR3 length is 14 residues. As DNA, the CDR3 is TGTGCCAGCAGCCGCGACTGGGCCAAAAACATTCAGTACTTC. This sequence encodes CASSRDWAKNIQYF.

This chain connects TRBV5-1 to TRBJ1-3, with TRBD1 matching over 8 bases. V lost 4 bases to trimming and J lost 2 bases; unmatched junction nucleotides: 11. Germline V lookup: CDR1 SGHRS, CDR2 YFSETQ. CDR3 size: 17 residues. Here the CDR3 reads CASSKNRGTLTGNTIYF. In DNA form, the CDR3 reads TGCGCCAGCAGCAAGAACAGGGGGACTCTTACTGGAAACACCATATATTTT. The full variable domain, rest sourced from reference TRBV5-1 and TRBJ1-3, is KAGVTQTPRYLIKTRGQQVTLSCSPISGHRSVSWYQQTPGQGLQFLFEYFSETQRNKGNFPGRFSGRQFSNSRSEMNVSTLELGDSALYLCASSKNRGTLTGNTIYFGEGSWLTVV.

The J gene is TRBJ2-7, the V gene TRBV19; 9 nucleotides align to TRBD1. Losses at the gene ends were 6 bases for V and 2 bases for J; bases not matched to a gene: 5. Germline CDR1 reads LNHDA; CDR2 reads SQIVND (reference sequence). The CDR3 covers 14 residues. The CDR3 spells CASRRQGGAYEQYF. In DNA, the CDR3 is TGTGCCAGTAGAAGACAGGGGGGGGCCTACGAGCAGTACTTC.

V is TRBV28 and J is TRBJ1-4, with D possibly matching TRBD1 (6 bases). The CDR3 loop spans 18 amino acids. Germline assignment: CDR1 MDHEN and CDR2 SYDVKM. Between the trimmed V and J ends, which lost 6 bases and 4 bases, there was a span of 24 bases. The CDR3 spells CASSPFLHYRVLNEKLFF. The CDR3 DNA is TGTGCCAGCAGCCCATTTCTCCACTACAGGGTCCTTAATGAAAAACTGTTTTTT. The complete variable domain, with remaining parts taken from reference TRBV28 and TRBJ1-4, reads DVKVTQSSRYLVKRTGEKVFLECVQDMDHENMFWYRQDPGLGLRLIYFSYDVKMKEKGDIPEGYSVSREKKERFSLILESASTNQTSMYLCASSPFLHYRVLNEKLFFGSGTQLSVL.

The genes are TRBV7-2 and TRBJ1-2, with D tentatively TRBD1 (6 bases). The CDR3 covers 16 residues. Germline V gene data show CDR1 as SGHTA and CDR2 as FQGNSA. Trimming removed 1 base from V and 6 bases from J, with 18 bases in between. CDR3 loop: CASSLGREGGGNGYTF. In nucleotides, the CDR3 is TGTGCCAGCAGCTTAGGGCGTGAGGGGGGAGGTAATGGCTACACCTTC.

This CDR3 reads CASSLAAGTRGTNEQFF. CDR3 sequence (DNA): TGCGCCAGCAGCTTGGCCGCCGGGACTAGGGGGACTAATGAGCAGTTCTTC. The chain links TRBV5-1 to TRBJ2-1; 8 bases are shared with TRBD2. CDR1 SGHRS and CDR2 YFSETQ come from the germline V gene. The ends lost 0 bases at V and 7 bases at J; junction bases unmatched: 12. CDR3 length: 17 residues.

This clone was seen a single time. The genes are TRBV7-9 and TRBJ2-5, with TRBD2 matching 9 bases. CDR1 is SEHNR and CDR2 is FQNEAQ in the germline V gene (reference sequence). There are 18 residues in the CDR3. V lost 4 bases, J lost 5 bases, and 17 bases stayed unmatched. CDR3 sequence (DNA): TGTGCCAGCAGCTGGAACACGCTCTTAGCGGGGGATAAGGAGACCCAGTACTTC. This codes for CASSWNTLLAGDKETQYF. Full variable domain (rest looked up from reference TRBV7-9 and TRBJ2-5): DTGVSQNPRHKITKRGQNVTFRCDPISEHNRLYWYRQTLGQGPEFLTYFQNEAQLEKSRLLSDRFSAERPKGSFSTLEIQRTEQGDSAMYLCASSWNTLLAGDKETQYFGPGTRLLVL.

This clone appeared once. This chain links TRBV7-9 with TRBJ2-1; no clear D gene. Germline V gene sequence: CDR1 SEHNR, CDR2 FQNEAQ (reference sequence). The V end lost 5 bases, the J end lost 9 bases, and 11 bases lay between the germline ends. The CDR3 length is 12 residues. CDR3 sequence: CASSRDPFEQFF. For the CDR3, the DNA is TGTGCCAGCAGCAGAGATCCCTTTGAGCAGTTCTTC.